This TCR beta chain emerged from a study of blood T cell repertoires in COVID-19. At the level of the study: There were acute and convalescent COVID-19 samples, and they came from the United States, Italy and Spain.

Original processing methods: By means of reference gene primer amplification, nucleated cell counts were estimated. Sequencing used immunoSEQ multiplex PCR; TCRdb keeps in-frame clones, though not all of them. V, J and clone size reflect that table, while D and trimming were determined from the DNA. The table shows about 260,000 clones, with 75% to 90% occurring only once. There are 14 residues in the CDR3. The V gene lost 3 bases and the J gene lost 2 bases, with 8 bases spanning the gap. Germline CDR1 and CDR2: KGHSH and LQKENI. The table lists this clone with a count of one. The rearrangement uses TRBV18 and TRBJ2-1; possible D gene TRBD2, 5 bases. This clonotype was obtained from a man aged 30-40 years with active or convalescent COVID-19. The specimen sequenced was peripheral blood. In nucleotides, the CDR3 is TGTGCCAGCTCACCTAGGAGGACCTACAATGAGCAGTTCTTC. Protein: CASSPRRTYNEQFF.